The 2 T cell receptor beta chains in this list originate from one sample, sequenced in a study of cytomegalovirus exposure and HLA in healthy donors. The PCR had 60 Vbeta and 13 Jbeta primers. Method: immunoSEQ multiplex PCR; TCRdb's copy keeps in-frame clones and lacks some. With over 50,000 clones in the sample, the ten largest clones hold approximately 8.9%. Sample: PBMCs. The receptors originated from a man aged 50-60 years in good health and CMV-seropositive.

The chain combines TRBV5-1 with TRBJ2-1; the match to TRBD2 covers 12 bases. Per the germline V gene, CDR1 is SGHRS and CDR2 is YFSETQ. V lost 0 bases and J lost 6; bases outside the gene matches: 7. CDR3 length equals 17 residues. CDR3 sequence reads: CASSLGSGGLAGNEQFF. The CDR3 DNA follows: TGCGCCAGCAGCTTGGGTTCGGGGGGACTAGCGGGCAATGAGCAGTTCTTC.

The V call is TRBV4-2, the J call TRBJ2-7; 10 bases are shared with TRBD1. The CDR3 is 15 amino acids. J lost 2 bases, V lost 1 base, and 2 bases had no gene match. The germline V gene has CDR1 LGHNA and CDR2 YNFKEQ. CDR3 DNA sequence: TGTGCCAGCAGCCAAGCGGGACAGGGGACCTACGAGCAGTACTTC. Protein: CASSQAGQGTYEQYF.